A single sample is the source of the 26 T cell receptor beta chains below, sequenced in a study of T cells after yellow fever vaccination. Each CDR3 protein is one row after TCRdb ran MiXCR on the 5' RACE reads. The repertoire includes about 160,000 distinct CDR3 sequences, 5.5% to 7.5% of them detected once, and 2.5% sits in the top ten. The sample consisted of CD4+ T cells sorted from PBMCs, taken roughly 5 days after the first yellow fever vaccination. The source is a man younger than 35 who received the YFV17D yellow fever vaccine.

The rearrangement uses TRBV12-3 or TRBV12-4 and TRBJ1-4, with 7 bases identical to TRBD1. After removal of 3 bases from V and 7 bases from J, the junction contained 5 bases not matched to a gene. The CDR3 has 14 amino acids. This CDR3 reads CASSFGAGGEKLFF. CDR3 sequence (DNA): TGTGCCAGCAGTTTCGGAGCAGGGGGTGAAAAACTGTTTTTT.

The CDR3 reads CASSPTGEFQPQHF. The DNA for the CDR3 is TGTGCCAGCAGTCCGACAGGGGAGTTTCAGCCCCAGCATTTT. The rearrangement uses TRBV6-2 or TRBV6-3 and TRBJ1-5; 8 nucleotides line up with TRBD1. With V trimmed by 5 bases and J by 6 bases, 6 bases remained unmatched. Germline V gene lookup returns CDR1 MNHEY and CDR2 SVGEGT. CDR3 size: 14 residues.

This clonotype has a count of ten or more. J is TRBJ1-5 and V is TRBV6-5, with D maybe TRBD1 (5 bases). This CDR3 is 15 amino acids long. Trimming removed 0 bases from V and 7 bases from J, with 13 bases in between. Germline V gene lookup returns CDR1 MNHEY and CDR2 SVGAGI. The CDR3 spells CASSYSVQGGQPQHF. The CDR3 DNA is TGTGCCAGCAGTTACTCCGTGCAGGGTGGGCAGCCCCAGCATTTT.

This clonotype was seen many times. The gene calls are TRBV2 and TRBJ2-7; D not certain. Trimming took off 3 bases at V and 2 bases at J, with 8 bases between the two ends. CDR1 SNHLY and CDR2 FYNNEI come from the germline V gene. CDR3 length equals 13 residues. The DNA for the CDR3 is TGTGCCAGCAGTGAGAACGGACCCTACGAGCAGTACTTC. It specifies CASSENGPYEQYF.

This clonotype was counted between two and nine times. V is TRBV20-1 and J is TRBJ2-7; perhaps TRBD1 as D (6 bases). The CDR3 loop spans 14 amino acids. In germline, CDR1 is DFQATT, CDR2 SNEGSKA (reference sequence). Trimming stripped 0 bases from V and 2 bases from J, with 11 bases between. This CDR3 reads CSAREGAKPYEQYF. DNA for the CDR3: TGCAGTGCTAGAGAGGGGGCGAAGCCCTACGAGCAGTACTTC.

This clonotype was recorded at least ten times. The J gene is TRBJ1-1, the V gene TRBV29-1; D is unclear. V shed 4 bases and J shed 1 base, with 7 bases lying between them. The germline gives CDR1 SQVTM, CDR2 ANQGSEA. There are 12 residues in the CDR3. The CDR3 loop reads CSVGSGNTEAFF. The CDR3 DNA follows: TGCAGCGTTGGCTCCGGGAACACTGAAGCTTTCTTT.

Only a few counts were recorded for this clonotype. The chain joins TRBV7-2 to TRBJ2-2; no reliable D call. V shed 8 bases and J shed 1 base, with 17 bases lying between them. The CDR3 covers 16 residues. Germline V CDR1 and CDR2: SGHTA, FQGNSA. CDR3 nucleotide sequence: TGTGCCAGCGGGGATGATCGGGCAATGAACACCGGGGAGCTGTTTTTT. Translating gives CASGDDRAMNTGELFF.

At least ten counts were recorded for this clonotype. This chain uses TRBV7-6 with TRBJ1-1; D ambiguous. The CDR3 consists of 14 residues. Germline lookup yields CDR1 SGHVS and CDR2 FNYEAQ. V shed 0 bases and J shed 2 bases, with 7 bases lying between them. The CDR3 DNA reads TGTGCCAGCAGCTTAGCAGAACAAAACACTGAAGCTTTCTTT. This sequence encodes CASSLAEQNTEAFF.

This clonotype was recorded a few times. The chain is built from TRBV5-4 and TRBJ1-6, with D perhaps matching TRBD1 (5 bases). This CDR3 is built from 16 residues. Trimming removed 4 bases at V and 1 base at J, with 12 bases between. Germline V lookup: CDR1 SGHNT, CDR2 YYREEE (reference sequence). Here the CDR3 DNA reads TGTGCCAGCAGCCCTTCGAGGGGATCCTATAATTCACCCCTCCACTTT. Encoded protein: CASSPSRGSYNSPLHF.

This clonotype was seen many times. The chain joins TRBV3-1 to TRBJ2-5; D gene unclear. Germline CDR1 is LGHDT and CDR2 is YNNKEL (reference sequence). V was pared by 3 bases and J by 7 bases, with 9 bases between. The CDR3 is 12 residues long. This CDR3 is CASSHESRTQYF. DNA of the CDR3: TGTGCCAGCAGCCACGAGTCGAGGACCCAGTACTTC.

The table lists this clonotype with many counts. This chain links TRBV10-3 with TRBJ2-3, with a weak D call TRBD1 (6 bases). Trimming stripped 7 bases from V and 0 bases from J, with 14 bases between. Germline V lookup: CDR1 ENHRY, CDR2 SYGVKD. The CDR3 totals 15 residues. The CDR3 bases are TGTGCCATCAAGGGGGATCCTAGTAGCACAGATACGCAGTATTTT. It codes for CAIKGDPSSTDTQYF.

This clonotype was found many times. V usage is TRBV10-3 and J usage is TRBJ2-7; 10 bases align to TRBD2. CDR3 length equals 12 residues. Germline assignment: CDR1 ENHRY and CDR2 SYGVKD. The CDR3: CAASGGAYEQYF. The CDR3 nucleotides read TGTGCAGCTAGCGGGGGAGCCTACGAGCAGTACTTC.

This clonotype was seen at least ten times. This chain uses TRBV7-6 with TRBJ2-7; D unclear. This CDR3 has 12 residues. Germline V gives CDR1 SGHVS, CDR2 FNYEAQ. The germline V and J ends were trimmed by 4 bases and 0 bases, with 4 bases remaining between them. This CDR3 reads CASSSYSYEQYF. CDR3 coding DNA: TGTGCCAGCAGCTCCTACTCCTACGAGCAGTACTTC.

This CDR3 is CASSRGGVGEQFF. The CDR3 nucleotides are TGTGCCAGCAGTAGAGGGGGTGTAGGTGAGCAGTTCTTC. This sequence joins TRBV12-3 or TRBV12-4 and TRBJ2-1; a weak D match, TRBD1 (6 bases). Trimming took 5 bases from V and 9 from J, leaving 14 bases between them. The CDR3 has 13 residues.

This clonotype showed up many times. The chain carries TRBV10-3 and TRBJ1-5; D gene ambiguous. The germline V and J ends were trimmed by 4 bases and 6 bases, with 10 bases remaining between them. From germline, CDR1 is ENHRY and CDR2 SYGVKD. The CDR3 spans 13 residues. CDR3 coding DNA: TGTGCCATCAGTGGAGAAAGTTCTCAGCCCCAGCATTTT. Protein sequence: CAISGESSQPQHF.

This clonotype was observed at least ten times. V and J are TRBV4-2 and TRBJ2-7; D is perhaps TRBD2 (6 bases). The CDR3 has 17 residues. With 0 bases removed from V and 2 bases from J, the gap between germline ends came to 17 bases. The germline V gene has CDR1 LGHNA and CDR2 YNFKEQ. CDR3 in DNA: TGTGCCAGCAGCCAAGAGTGGTCCGGGACTCACACCTACGAGCAGTACTTC. Its protein is CASSQEWSGTHTYEQYF.

V and J are TRBV6-2 or TRBV6-3 and TRBJ2-7, with a possible D match to TRBD1 (6 bases). CDR3 size: 15 residues. V lost 4 bases and J lost 2, with 15 bases in between. Germline loops: CDR1 MNHEY, CDR2 SVGEGT. The CDR3 DNA reads TGTGCCAGCAGTTCGTACAGGGTAGTCCCCTACGAGCAGTACGTC. It codes for CASSSYRVVPYEQYV.

The V call is TRBV4-3, the J call TRBJ2-3; 7 bases agree with TRBD1. With V trimmed by 0 bases and J by 0 bases, 0 bases remained unmatched. The CDR3 runs 15 residues. From germline, CDR1 is LGHNA and CDR2 YSLEER. CDR3 nucleotides: TGCGCCAGCAGCCAAGAGGGACAGAGCACAGATACGCAGTATTTT. It codes for CASSQEGQSTDTQYF.

This clonotype was recorded at least ten times. The chain links TRBV5-6 to TRBJ1-4; 8 bases fit TRBD1. Germline loops: CDR1 SGHDT, CDR2 YYEEEE. V lost 4 bases and J lost 4; bases outside the gene matches: 9. This CDR3 region has 16 residues. The CDR3 here is CASSVPDRDDNEKLFF. DNA for the CDR3: TGTGCCAGCAGCGTGCCGGACAGGGATGATAATGAAAAACTGTTTTTT.

This clonotype was detected a few times. The chain uses TRBV10-3 and TRBJ1-6; TRBD1 aligns across 7 bases. The CDR3 has 13 amino acids. V lost 7 bases to trimming and J lost 7 bases; unmatched junction nucleotides: 4. CDR1 is ENHRY and CDR2 is SYGVKD in the germline V gene. CDR3 amino acids: CAITQGENSPLHF. In nucleotides, the CDR3 is TGTGCCATCACCCAGGGGGAAAATTCACCCCTCCACTTT.

This clonotype was detected many times. The gene calls are TRBV7-2 and TRBJ2-1, with 8 bases aligning to TRBD2. CDR1 is SGHTA and CDR2 is FQGNSA in the germline V gene. The trim removed 1 base at V and 8 bases at J, leaving 4 bases unmatched. The CDR3 loop spans 14 amino acids. The CDR3 loop is CASSLGLAKDEQFF. As DNA, the CDR3 is TGTGCCAGCAGCTTAGGACTAGCGAAGGATGAGCAGTTCTTC.

This clonotype was recorded many times. The V gene is TRBV6-2 or TRBV6-3, the J gene TRBJ2-1, with a weak D call TRBD1 (5 bases). CDR3 size: 13 residues. Looked up from germline, CDR1 is MNHEY and CDR2 is SVGEGT. Between the trimmed V and J ends, which lost 10 bases and 4 bases, there was a span of 14 bases. The DNA of the CDR3 is TGTGCCACAGGGTTGGGGCGTTACAATGAGCAGTTCTTC. Translation gives CATGLGRYNEQFF.

In its sample, this clonotype was seen many times. The V and J genes are TRBV12-3 or TRBV12-4 and TRBJ2-1; D unresolved. Trimming left V 6 bases short and J 5 bases short, with 8 bases between. This CDR3 has 12 amino acids. CDR3 amino acids: CASRSTDNEQFF. CDR3 sequence (DNA): TGTGCCAGCAGATCTACAGACAATGAGCAGTTCTTC.

This clonotype has a count of ten or more. The CDR3 loop is CASSLFLSGELFF. CDR3 DNA sequence: TGTGCCAGCAGCTTATTTTTGTCCGGGGAGCTGTTTTTT. The chain carries TRBV7-3 and TRBJ2-2, with no clear D. Germline V lookup: CDR1 SGHTA, CDR2 FQGTGA. V was trimmed by 2 bases and J by 6 bases, leaving 7 bases between them. There are 13 residues in the CDR3.

The rearrangement joins TRBV12-3 or TRBV12-4 to TRBJ2-2; the D gene is possibly TRBD2 (5 bases). V lost 5 bases to trimming and J lost 6 bases, with 16 bases between them. This CDR3 contains 15 residues. The CDR3 DNA reads TGTGCCAGCAGTAGCGGTTATTCTCCTGCCGGGGAGCTGTTTTTT. It translates to CASSSGYSPAGELFF.

There are a few counts of this clonotype. This chain connects TRBV4-3 to TRBJ2-5; 14 nucleotides align to TRBD2. The CDR3 consists of 17 residues. Looked up from germline, CDR1 is LGHNA and CDR2 is YSLEER. Germline trimming cut 5 bases from V and 2 bases from J; bases unmatched to any gene: 7. The CDR3 nucleotides are TGCGCCAGCAGCACCCGACTAGCGGGGGGGGGACAAGAGACCCAGTACTTC. Translated, it gives CASSTRLAGGGQETQYF.